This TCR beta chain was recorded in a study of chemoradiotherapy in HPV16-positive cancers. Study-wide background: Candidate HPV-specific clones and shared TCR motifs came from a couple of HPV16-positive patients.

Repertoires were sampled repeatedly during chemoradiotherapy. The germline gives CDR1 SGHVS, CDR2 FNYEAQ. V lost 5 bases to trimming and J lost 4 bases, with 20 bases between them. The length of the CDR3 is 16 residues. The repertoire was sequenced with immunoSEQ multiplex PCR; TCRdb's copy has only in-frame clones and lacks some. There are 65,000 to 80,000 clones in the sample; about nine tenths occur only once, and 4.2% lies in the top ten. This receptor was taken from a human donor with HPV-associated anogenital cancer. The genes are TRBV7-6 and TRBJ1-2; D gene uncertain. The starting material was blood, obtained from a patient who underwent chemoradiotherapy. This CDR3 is CASSPYPKGAGYGYTF. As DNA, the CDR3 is TGTGCCAGCAGCCCATACCCGAAAGGCGCAGGCTATGGCTACACCTTC.